One sample yielded the 15 T cell receptor beta chains listed below, sequenced in a study of CD8+ T cells in alopecia areata. Isolated RNA was reverse transcribed into cDNA used as the sequencing template. The method was immunoSEQ multiplex PCR; TCRdb's version includes in-frame clones alone and lacks a portion of them. The sample shows roughly 230,000 clones, approximately 40% of them seen only once. Treatment described: oral pan-JAK inhibitor, 5-10 mg twice daily. Sequenced material: CD4+ T cells sorted from blood, taken at roughly week 38, from a patient treated with tofacitinib. Receptors were obtained from a human donor with alopecia areata.

The CDR3 spells CASRPGQGNEQFF. CDR3 nucleotides: TGTGCCAGTCGACCGGGACAGGGCAATGAGCAGTTCTTC. The chain is built from TRBV28 and TRBJ2-1; 9 positions agree with TRBD1. With 9 bases clipped from V and 6 bases from J, the junction kept 6 bases outside the gene matches. The CDR3 contains 13 residues. Germline values: CDR1 MDHEN, CDR2 SYDVKM.

This clone was detected a few times. The chain employs TRBV19 and TRBJ2-1; 11 bases align to TRBD2. The CDR3 is 15 residues long. The germline CDR1 and CDR2 sequences are LNHDA and SQIVND (reference sequence). With 6 bases clipped from V and 4 bases from J, the junction kept 5 bases outside the gene matches. The CDR3 sequence: CASRPSGRKYNEQFF. The CDR3 region has the DNA TGTGCCAGTAGACCTAGCGGGAGGAAATACAATGAGCAGTTCTTC.

This clone has a handful of counts. J is TRBJ2-2 and V is TRBV5-1; 10 nucleotides agree with TRBD1. V trimming: 5 bases; J trimming: 6 bases; junction bases outside the gene matches: 4. Germline V gene lookup returns CDR1 SGHRS and CDR2 YFSETQ. CDR3 length: 14 amino acids. Here the CDR3 reads CASSLGQGAGELFF. CDR3 in DNA: TGCGCCAGCAGTCTCGGACAGGGGGCCGGGGAGCTGTTTTTT. The full variable domain, its missing parts supplied by reference TRBV5-1 and TRBJ2-2, is KAGVTQTPRYLIKTRGQQVTLSCSPISGHRSVSWYQQTPGQGLQFLFEYFSETQRNKGNFPGRFSGRQFSNSRSEMNVSTLELGDSALYLCASSLGQGAGELFFGEGSRLTVL.

The rearrangement uses TRBV5-1 and TRBJ2-1; 8 bases are shared with TRBD2. Trimming removed 4 bases from V and 7 bases from J; junction bases left unmatched: 13. This CDR3 is built from 16 residues. The germline V gene has CDR1 SGHRS and CDR2 YFSETQ. The CDR3 region is CASSRSTSDYGNEQFF. The CDR3 coding sequence is TGCGCCAGCAGCCGGTCGACTAGCGATTACGGGAATGAGCAGTTCTTC.

The chain uses TRBV5-1 and TRBJ2-7, with D possibly matching TRBD2 (5 bases). The CDR3 length is 14 residues. The germline V gene encodes CDR1 SGHRS and CDR2 YFSETQ. V was pared by 4 bases and J by 6 bases, with 17 bases between. CDR3 in DNA: TGCGCCAGCAGCCCATCGAGGACGGCGGGCGAGCAGTACTTC. Its protein is CASSPSRTAGEQYF.

This clone was seen more than once but under ten times. The chain links TRBV11-3 to TRBJ2-1, with 8 bases matching TRBD2. Per germline, CDR1 SGHNT and CDR2 YENEEA. The CDR3 loop spans 14 amino acids. Losses at the gene ends were 4 bases for V and 4 bases for J; bases not matched to a gene: 3. CDR3 in DNA: TGTGCCAGCAGCTCTAGCGGGTATTACAATGAGCAGTTCTTC. Protein: CASSSSGYYNEQFF.

This clone was found a few times. This chain joins TRBV27 and TRBJ2-7; D possibly uses TRBD1 or TRBD2 (8 bases each). The CDR3 is 17 residues long. Trimming pared 4 bases from V and 3 bases from J, leaving 22 bases between. In germline, CDR1 is MNHEY, CDR2 SMNVEV (reference sequence). CDR3 protein: CASSSVAGGQESYEQYF. DNA of the CDR3: TGTGCCAGCAGTTCTGTCGCGGGGGGACAGGAGAGCTACGAGCAGTACTTC.

V and J are TRBV2 and TRBJ2-3; TRBD2 aligns across 10 bases. The ends lost 11 bases at V and 4 bases at J; junction bases unmatched: 9. This CDR3 has 14 residues. Germline loops: CDR1 SNHLY, CDR2 FYNNEI. The CDR3 DNA sequence: TGTGCCTCCGTTGAGCGGGAGGGGGCAGATACGCAGTATTTT. Its translation: CASVEREGADTQYF.

The chain uses TRBV2 and TRBJ2-1; weak D call: TRBD1 (6 bases). The CDR3 has 15 residues. Germline V lookup: CDR1 SNHLY, CDR2 FYNNEI. V was shortened by 5 bases and J by 0 bases, with 11 bases between the two germline ends. Written as DNA, the CDR3 is TGTGCCAGCAGTAAGGAAGGGGGCTCCTACAATGAGCAGTTCTTC. Encoded protein: CASSKEGGSYNEQFF. Based on the CDR3 plus reference TRBV2 and TRBJ2-1, the full variable domain is EPEVTQTPSHQVTQMGQEVILRCVPISNHLYFYWYRQILGQKVEFLVSFYNNEISEKSEIFDDQFSVERPDGSNFTLKIRSTKLEDSAMYFCASSKEGGSYNEQFFGPGTRLTVL.

A note on this clone: Distinct nucleotide sequences in the sample also encode this CDR3. The gene calls are TRBV5-1 and TRBJ2-7; D not certain. Germline-derived CDR1 and CDR2 are SGHRS and YFSETQ. V was cut by 2 bases and J by 4 bases, with 4 bases left in between. The length of the CDR3 is 11 residues. CDR3 protein: CASSLDYEQYF. The DNA for the CDR3 is TGCGCCAGCAGCTTAGATTACGAGCAGTACTTC.

A few counts support this clone. This chain joins TRBV2 and TRBJ2-1, with 9 bases lining up with TRBD2. The ends lost 6 bases at V and 12 bases at J; junction bases unmatched: 6. Germline V CDR1 and CDR2: SNHLY, FYNNEI. CDR3 length equals 12 residues. CDR3 sequence reads: CASRLAGERQFF. CDR3 in DNA: TGTGCCAGCAGGTTAGCGGGAGAAAGGCAGTTCTTC.

This chain uses TRBV6-1 with TRBJ2-5, with unresolved D. The CDR3 is 13 residues long. Looked up from germline, CDR1 is MNHNS and CDR2 is SASEGT. V lost 7 bases and J 2 bases, leaving 11 bases between the germline ends. In DNA form, the CDR3 reads TGTGCCAGCAAGAAGAACAGTCAAGAGACCCAGTACTTC. It codes for CASKKNSQETQYF.

The V gene is TRBV4-1, the J gene TRBJ1-1, with D possibly matching TRBD1 (6 bases). CDR3 size: 14 residues. Deletions cut 1 base from V and 5 bases from J, with 11 bases between. Germline CDR1 and CDR2: MGHRA and YSYEKL. CDR3 loop: CASSQAHRDTEAFF. For the CDR3, the DNA is TGCGCCAGCAGCCAAGCCCACAGGGATACTGAAGCTTTCTTT.

The chain combines TRBV6-1 with TRBJ2-7, with 8 bases that match TRBD2. J was trimmed by 4 bases and V by 6 bases; bases with no gene match: 8. Germline loops: CDR1 MNHNS, CDR2 SASEGT. The CDR3 is made up of 14 amino acids. CDR3 sequence (DNA): TGTGCCAGCAGCCGCCGACGGGAGGGGTACGAGCAGTACTTC. Its translation: CASSRRREGYEQYF.

V usage is TRBV18 and J usage is TRBJ1-2, with D perhaps TRBD1 (5 bases). Deletions cut 3 bases from V and 6 bases from J, with 17 bases between. There are 15 residues in the CDR3. Germline V lookup: CDR1 KGHSH, CDR2 LQKENI. CDR3 nucleotides: TGTGCCAGCTCACCTCCAATAGGACACATGGATGGCTACACCTTC. Amino acid sequence: CASSPPIGHMDGYTF.